The 7 T cell receptor beta chains in this list originate from one sample, sequenced in a study of cytotoxic CD8 clonotypes in ibrutinib-treated CLL. Clones were sequenced by immunoSEQ multiplex PCR, and TCRdb holds only the in-frame ones, with some missing. Among about 160,000 clones listed, about 88% were seen once. The sequences come from PBMCs, collected at disease progression, from a patient treated with ibrutinib. The source of these receptors is a human donor with chronic lymphocytic leukemia.

The V call is TRBV4-1, the J call TRBJ1-3, with D uncertain. There are 16 residues in the CDR3. CDR1 and CDR2 (germline): MGHRA, YSYEKL. V lost 1 base and J lost 0, with 10 bases in between. CDR3 sequence (DNA): TGCGCCAGCAGCCAAGGAGGAATAAACTCTGGAAACACCATATATTTT. Its protein is CASSQGGINSGNTIYF.

This clone was found a few times. The chain uses TRBV7-7 and TRBJ2-2; D call uncertain. This CDR3 comprises 14 residues. Germline loops: CDR1 SSHAT, CDR2 FNYEAQ (reference sequence). V was cut by 7 bases and J by 0 bases, with 9 bases left in between. The CDR3 coding sequence is TGTGCCAGCACCAAAACTCCGAACACCGGGGAGCTGTTTTTT. Translated, it gives CASTKTPNTGELFF.

This clone was recorded once. The V gene is TRBV5-1, the J gene TRBJ2-7, with D maybe TRBD2 (5 bases). Germline loops: CDR1 SGHRS, CDR2 YFSETQ. The ends were cut back, 1 base at V and 3 bases at J, with 8 bases in the middle. This CDR3 has 13 amino acids. CDR3 region: CASSLPSGYEQYF. For the CDR3, the DNA is TGCGCCAGCAGCTTGCCCAGCGGCTACGAGCAGTACTTC.

The J gene is TRBJ2-1, the V gene TRBV10-3; 15 bases align to TRBD2. The CDR3 length is 15 residues. CDR1 is ENHRY, CDR2 SYGVKD, per germline. Losses at the gene ends were 6 bases for V and 9 bases for J; bases not matched to a gene: 6. The CDR3 loop reads CAIRGTSGRIGEQFF. Here the CDR3 DNA reads TGTGCCATCAGGGGGACTAGCGGGAGGATCGGTGAGCAGTTCTTC.

The gene calls are TRBV27 and TRBJ2-2, with D hard to call. This CDR3 has 14 amino acids. V was trimmed by 7 bases and J by 0 bases, leaving 9 bases between them. Germline values: CDR1 MNHEY, CDR2 SMNVEV (reference sequence). The CDR3 DNA is TGTGCCAGCAAACCGACCGCGAACACCGGGGAGCTGTTTTTT. Amino acid sequence: CASKPTANTGELFF.

The chain employs TRBV10-2 and TRBJ1-1, with D possibly matching TRBD1 (6 bases). V was clipped by 3 bases and J by 11 bases, with 19 bases between them. The CDR3 contains 14 residues. Germline V CDR1 and CDR2: WSHSY, SAAADI. The CDR3 region is CASSDRDKRYKAFF. The CDR3 DNA is TGCGCCAGCAGTGACCGGGACAAACGTTATAAGGCTTTCTTT.

The chain links TRBV5-1 to TRBJ2-7; possibly TRBD2 for D (6 bases). Germline CDR1 is SGHRS and CDR2 is YFSETQ. V lost 0 bases and J lost 2, with 12 bases in between. CDR3 length: 15 residues. CDR3 residues: CASSLGRGITYEQYF. CDR3 nucleotides: TGCGCCAGCAGCTTGGGACGGGGGATTACCTACGAGCAGTACTTC.